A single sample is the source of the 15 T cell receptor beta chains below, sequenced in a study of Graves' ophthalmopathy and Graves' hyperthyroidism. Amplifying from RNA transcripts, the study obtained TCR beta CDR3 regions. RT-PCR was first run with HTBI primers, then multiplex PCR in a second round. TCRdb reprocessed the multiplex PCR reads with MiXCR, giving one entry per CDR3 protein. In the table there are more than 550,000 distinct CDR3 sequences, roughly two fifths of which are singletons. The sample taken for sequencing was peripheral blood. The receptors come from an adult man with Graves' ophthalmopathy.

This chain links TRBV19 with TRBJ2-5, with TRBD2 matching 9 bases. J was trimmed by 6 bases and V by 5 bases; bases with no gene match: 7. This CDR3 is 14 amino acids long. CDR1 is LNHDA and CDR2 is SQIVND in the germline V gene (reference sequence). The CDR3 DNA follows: TGTGCCAGTAGTGGTGGGACTAGCCTGAAGACCCAGTACTTC. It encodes CASSGGTSLKTQYF.

The CDR3 loop reads CASSVASGQETQYF. The CDR3 coding sequence is TGTGCCAGCAGTGTGGCATCCGGGCAAGAGACCCAGTACTTC. The V call is TRBV2, the J call TRBJ2-5; unclear D gene. V lost 4 bases, J lost 2 bases, and 11 bases lay in between. From germline, CDR1 is SNHLY and CDR2 FYNNEI. The CDR3 length is 14 residues.

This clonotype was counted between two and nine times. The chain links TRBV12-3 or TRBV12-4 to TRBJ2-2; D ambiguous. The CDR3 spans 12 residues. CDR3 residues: CASGQITGELFF. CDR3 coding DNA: TGTGCTAGTGGTCAGATCACCGGGGAGCTGTTTTTT.

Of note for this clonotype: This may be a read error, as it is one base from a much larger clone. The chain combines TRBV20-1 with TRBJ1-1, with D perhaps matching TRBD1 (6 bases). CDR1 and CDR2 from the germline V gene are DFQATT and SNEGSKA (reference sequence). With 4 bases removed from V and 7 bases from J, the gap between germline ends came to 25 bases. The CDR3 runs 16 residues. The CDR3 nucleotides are TGCAGTGCTAAAGATGGAGGCGGGGGCAGTGTTAATGAAGCTTTCTTT. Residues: CSAKDGGGGSVNEAFF.

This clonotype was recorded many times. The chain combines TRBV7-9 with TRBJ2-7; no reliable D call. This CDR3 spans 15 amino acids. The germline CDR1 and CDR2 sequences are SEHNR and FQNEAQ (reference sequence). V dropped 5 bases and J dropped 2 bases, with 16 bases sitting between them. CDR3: CASSTRRSSTYEQYF. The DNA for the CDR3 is TGTGCCAGCAGCACTCGACGGTCAAGTACCTACGAGCAGTACTTC. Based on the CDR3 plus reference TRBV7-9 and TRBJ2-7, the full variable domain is DTGVSQNPRHKITKRGQNVTFRCDPISEHNRLYWYRQTLGQGPEFLTYFQNEAQLEKSRLLSDRFSAERPKGSFSTLEIQRTEQGDSAMYLCASSTRRSSTYEQYFGPGTRLTVT.

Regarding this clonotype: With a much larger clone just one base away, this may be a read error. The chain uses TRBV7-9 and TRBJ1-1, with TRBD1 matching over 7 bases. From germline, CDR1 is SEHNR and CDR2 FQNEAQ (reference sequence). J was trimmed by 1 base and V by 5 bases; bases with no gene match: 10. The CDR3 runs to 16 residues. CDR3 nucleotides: TGTGCCAGCAGCGCAAGCCCCGGGACAGAGAACACTGAAGCTTTCTTT. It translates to CASSASPGTENTEAFF. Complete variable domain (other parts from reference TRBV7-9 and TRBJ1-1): DTGVSQNPRHKITKRGQNVTFRCDPISEHNRLYWYRQTLGQGPEFLTYFQNEAQLEKSRLLSDRFSAERPKGSFSTLEIQRTEQGDSAMYLCASSASPGTENTEAFFGQGTRLTVV.

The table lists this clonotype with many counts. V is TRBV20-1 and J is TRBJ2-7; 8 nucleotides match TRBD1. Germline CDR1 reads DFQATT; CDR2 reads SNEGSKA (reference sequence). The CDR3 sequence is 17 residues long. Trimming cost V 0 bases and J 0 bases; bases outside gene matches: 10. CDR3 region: CSARDRQGLSISYEQYF. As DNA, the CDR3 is TGCAGTGCTAGAGATCGACAGGGGCTATCGATCTCCTACGAGCAGTACTTC.

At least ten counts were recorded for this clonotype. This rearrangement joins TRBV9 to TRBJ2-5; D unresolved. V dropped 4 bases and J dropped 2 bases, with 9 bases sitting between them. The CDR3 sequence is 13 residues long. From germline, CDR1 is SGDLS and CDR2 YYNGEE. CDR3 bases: TGTGCCAGCAGCCCTGGGCTTCAAGAGACCCAGTACTTC. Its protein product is CASSPGLQETQYF.

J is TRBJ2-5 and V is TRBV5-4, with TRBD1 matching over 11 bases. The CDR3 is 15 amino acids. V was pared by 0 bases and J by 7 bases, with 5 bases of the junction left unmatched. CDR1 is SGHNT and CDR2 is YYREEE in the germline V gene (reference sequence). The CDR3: CASSLGTGGWVTQYF. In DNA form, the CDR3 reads TGTGCCAGCAGCTTGGGGACAGGGGGCTGGGTGACCCAGTACTTC.

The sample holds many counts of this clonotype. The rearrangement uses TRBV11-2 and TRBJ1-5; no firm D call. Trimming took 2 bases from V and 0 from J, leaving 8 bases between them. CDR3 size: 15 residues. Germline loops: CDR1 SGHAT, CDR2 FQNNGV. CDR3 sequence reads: CASSLRGYSNQPQHF. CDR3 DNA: TGTGCCAGCAGCTTACGAGGGTATAGCAATCAGCCCCAGCATTTT. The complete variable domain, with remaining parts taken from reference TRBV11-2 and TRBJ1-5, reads EAGVAQSPRYKIIEKRQSVAFWCNPISGHATLYWYQQILGQGPKLLIQFQNNGVVDDSQLPKDRFSAERLKGVDSTLKIQPAKLEDSAVYLCASSLRGYSNQPQHFGDGTRLSIL.

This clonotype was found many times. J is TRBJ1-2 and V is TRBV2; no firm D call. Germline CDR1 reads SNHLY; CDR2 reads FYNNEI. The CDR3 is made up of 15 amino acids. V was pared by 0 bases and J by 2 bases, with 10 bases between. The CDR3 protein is CASSEAGSRNYGYTF. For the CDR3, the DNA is TGTGCCAGCAGTGAAGCCGGAAGTCGGAACTATGGCTACACCTTC. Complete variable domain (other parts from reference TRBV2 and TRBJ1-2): EPEVTQTPSHQVTQMGQEVILRCVPISNHLYFYWYRQILGQKVEFLVSFYNNEISEKSEIFDDQFSVERPDGSNFTLKIRSTKLEDSAMYFCASSEAGSRNYGYTFGSGTRLTVV.

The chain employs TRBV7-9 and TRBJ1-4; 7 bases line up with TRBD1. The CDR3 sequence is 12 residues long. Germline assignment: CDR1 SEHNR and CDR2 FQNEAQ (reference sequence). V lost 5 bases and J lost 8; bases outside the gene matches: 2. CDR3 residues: CASSATGEKLFF. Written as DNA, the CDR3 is TGTGCCAGCAGCGCGACAGGGGAAAAACTGTTTTTT. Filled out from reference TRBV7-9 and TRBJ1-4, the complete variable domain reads DTGVSQNPRHKITKRGQNVTFRCDPISEHNRLYWYRQTLGQGPEFLTYFQNEAQLEKSRLLSDRFSAERPKGSFSTLEIQRTEQGDSAMYLCASSATGEKLFFGSGTQLSVL.

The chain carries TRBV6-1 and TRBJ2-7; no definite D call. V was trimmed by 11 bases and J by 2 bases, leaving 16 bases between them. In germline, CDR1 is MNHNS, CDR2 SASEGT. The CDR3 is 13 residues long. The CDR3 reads CASKRGGAYEQYF. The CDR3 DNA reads TGTGCCTCCAAACGTGGTGGGGCCTACGAGCAGTACTTC.

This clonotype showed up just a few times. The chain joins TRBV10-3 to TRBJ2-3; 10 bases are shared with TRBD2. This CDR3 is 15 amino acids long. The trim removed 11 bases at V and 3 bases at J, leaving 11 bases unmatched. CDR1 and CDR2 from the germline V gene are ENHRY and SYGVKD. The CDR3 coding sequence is TGTGCCTCTAGCGGGAGAGGGATTGAAACAGATACGCAGTATTTT. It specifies CASSGRGIETDTQYF.

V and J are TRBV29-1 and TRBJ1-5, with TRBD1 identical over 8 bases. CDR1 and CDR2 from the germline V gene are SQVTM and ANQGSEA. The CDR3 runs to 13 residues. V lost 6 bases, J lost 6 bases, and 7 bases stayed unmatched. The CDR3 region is CSVDGQGAQPQHF. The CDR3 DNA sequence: TGCAGCGTGGACGGACAGGGTGCTCAGCCCCAGCATTTT.